Listed below are T cell receptor beta chains from one sample, sequenced in a study of blood T cell repertoires in COVID-19. Sequencing used immunoSEQ multiplex PCR; TCRdb keeps in-frame clones, though not all of them. The repertoire holds roughly 430,000 clones, approximately 85% seen once, with 2% to 2.5% in the top ten. Sequences were obtained from PBMCs or T cells enriched from blood (not recorded which). The receptors stem from a woman aged 40 to 50 with acute COVID-19. Both conserved end residues are part of each CDR3. D genes are given only for firm matches. Part of the rows lack a size; the others show once, few, many or a class for expanded clones.

v_gene	abundance	d_gene	j_gene	CDR3nt	CDR3aa
TRBV15	.	TRBD1	TRBJ2-2	TGTGCCACCAGCAGATACAGGGGAACCGGGGAGCTGTTTTTT	CATSRYRGTGELFF
TRBV7-2	.	.	TRBJ2-5	TGTGCCAGCATCAAACCCGGACAGCGGACCCAGTACTTC	CASIKPGQRTQYF
TRBV9	.	.	TRBJ1-2	TGTGCCAGCAGCGACTTCGTTAACGGCTACACCTTC	CASSDFVNGYTF
TRBV4-2	few	TRBD1	TRBJ1-5	TGTGCCAGCAGCCAGGGACAGGGGGGGAGGAGCAATCAGCCCCAGCATTTT	CASSQGQGGRSNQPQHF
TRBV4-1	.	.	TRBJ2-5	TGCGCCAGCAGCCAAGATCTAACGCCTGCTCTGGAGACCCAGTACTTC	CASSQDLTPALETQYF
TRBV3-1/TRBV3-2	once	.	TRBJ2-7	TGTGCCAGCAGTCAAACTACCTACGAGCAGTACTTC	CASSQTTYEQYF
TRBV5-4	.	TRBD1	TRBJ1-1	TGTGCCAGCAGCCCGGCGGTGGGACAGACGAACACTGAAGCTTTCTTT	CASSPAVGQTNTEAFF
TRBV5-1	.	.	TRBJ1-2	TGCGCCAGCAGCTCTACAGAGGGCTACACCTTC	CASSSTEGYTF
TRBV5-1	.	.	TRBJ1-2	TGCGCCAGCAGCCCGGGCCCGACAGAAAACTATGGCTACACCTTC	CASSPGPTENYGYTF
TRBV2	.	TRBD1	TRBJ1-1	TGTGCCAGTCGAGGGACAGGGGGGAAGGTTAGTGAAGCTTTCTTT	CASRGTGGKVSEAFF
TRBV11-3	once	.	TRBJ2-7	TGTGCCAGCAGCTTAGATTGGTTACAGGGATCGGAGCAGTACTTC	CASSLDWLQGSEQYF
TRBV15	.	.	TRBJ2-5	TGTGCCACCAGCAGAGTGCAAGCGACGCAAGAGACCCAGTACTTC	CATSRVQATQETQYF
TRBV20-1	.	.	TRBJ1-1	TGCAGTGCTAGTCAGGGTTATTTAGGCACTGAAGCTTTCTTT	CSASQGYLGTEAFF
TRBV4-1	.	TRBD1	TRBJ2-5	TGCGCCAGCAGCCAAGACAGTAACAGGGGAGAGACCCAGTACTTC	CASSQDSNRGETQYF
TRBV9	.	TRBD1	TRBJ1-3	TGTGCCAGCAGCTCGCGCCAGGGGGGTGGAAACACCATATATTTT	CASSSRQGGGNTIYF
TRBV18	.	.	TRBJ1-1	TGTGCCAGCTCGGGGGGGCTGGACACTGAAGCTTTCTTT	CASSGGLDTEAFF
TRBV5-1	.	TRBD1	TRBJ2-2	TGCGCCAGCAGCGCCACAGGGGGGAACACCGGGGAGCTGTTTTTT	CASSATGGNTGELFF
TRBV4-1	.	TRBD2	TRBJ2-3	TGCGCCAGCAGCCAGAGACTAGCGGAGACAGATACGCAGTATTTT	CASSQRLAETDTQYF
TRBV9	.	TRBD1	TRBJ1-1	TGTGCCAGCAGCCCGGGACAGTCAATGAACACTGAAGCTTTCTTT	CASSPGQSMNTEAFF
TRBV29-1	.	.	TRBJ2-6	TGCAGCGGGGACTTTGGGGCCAACGTCCTGACTTTC	CSGDFGANVLTF
TRBV18	.	TRBD1	TRBJ1-3	TGTGCCAGCTCAACGACCGGGACAGGAAGCTCTGGAAACACCATATATTTT	CASSTTGTGSSGNTIYF
TRBV18	.	.	TRBJ1-1	TGTGCCAGCTCACCTAATCTTATGAACACTGAAGCTTTCTTT	CASSPNLMNTEAFF
TRBV10-3	once	TRBD1	TRBJ2-1	TGTGCCATCAGTGGGTCACAGGGGGCCCGCTCCTACAATGAGCAGTTCTTC	CAISGSQGARSYNEQFF
TRBV5-1	.	.	TRBJ2-7	TGCGCCAGCAGCTTGACTACAGGGCCATACGAGCAGTACTTC	CASSLTTGPYEQYF
TRBV30	.	.	TRBJ1-2	TGTGCCTGGAGTGTACGGGCAGGGGATGCCTATGGCTACACCTTC	CAWSVRAGDAYGYTF
TRBV2	.	TRBD1	TRBJ1-1	TGTGCCAGCAACGGACAGGGGGCTGACACTGAAGCTTTCTTT	CASNGQGADTEAFF
TRBV4-2	.	TRBD1	TRBJ1-6	TGTGCCAGCAGCCAAGAGGGGACAGGGGGTTATAATTCACCCCTCCACTTT	CASSQEGTGGYNSPLHF
TRBV27	.	TRBD1	TRBJ1-5	TGTGCCAGCAAAAAGGGACAGGGATACTATCAGCCCCAGCATTTT	CASKKGQGYYQPQHF
TRBV19	.	.	TRBJ1-1	TGTGCCAGTAGTATGCGGGGGGGTCTGAACACTGAAGCTTTCTTT	CASSMRGGLNTEAFF
TRBV5-8	.	.	TRBJ2-5	TGTGCCAGCAGCACACATCAGGGCGCCCAAGAGACCCAGTACTTC	CASSTHQGAQETQYF
TRBV3-1/TRBV3-2	.	TRBD2	TRBJ2-7	TGTGCCAGCAGCCAAGATCTACGGAGACTAGCCCCTTCCTACGAGCAGTACTTC	CASSQDLRRLAPSYEQYF
TRBV12-3/TRBV12-4	.	TRBD1	TRBJ2-7	TGTGCCAGCGGCCCTGGACAGGACGAGCAGTACTTC	CASGPGQDEQYF
TRBV15	few	.	TRBJ1-4	TGTGCCACCAGCAGAAACAGGGCAACTAATGAAAAACTGTTTTTT	CATSRNRATNEKLFF
TRBV24-1	.	.	TRBJ2-1	TGTGCCACCAGTGATTCTAATGAGCAGTTCTTC	CATSDSNEQFF
TRBV9	.	TRBD2	TRBJ2-5	TGTGCCAGCAGCGGTAGCGGGCTACAAGAGACCCAGTACTTC	CASSGSGLQETQYF
TRBV7-9	.	TRBD1	TRBJ2-7	TGTGCCAGCAGCGTAGCGTCCTGGGACAGGGTTCGGGAGCAGTACTTC	CASSVASWDRVREQYF
TRBV6-5	.	TRBD2	TRBJ2-3	TGTGCCAGCAGTTATTGGCGGGGGGAATCCACAGATACGCAGTATTTT	CASSYWRGESTDTQYF
TRBV12-5	.	.	TRBJ2-1	TGTGCTAGTGGTTTGGGTCTATCGGGGTTCGATGAGCAGTTCTTC	CASGLGLSGFDEQFF
TRBV5-5	.	.	TRBJ1-2	TGTGCCAGCAGCTCCCAAGGAGTTTATGGCTACACCTTC	CASSSQGVYGYTF
TRBV14	.	.	TRBJ2-5	TGTGCCAGCAGCCCAGCGGTGGGAGAGACCCAGTACTTC	CASSPAVGETQYF